The next 31 T cell receptor beta chains were all read from a single sample in a study of blood T cell repertoires in COVID-19. Clones were sequenced by immunoSEQ multiplex PCR, and TCRdb holds only the in-frame ones, with some missing. This repertoire shows 180,000 or so clones, more than 75% found once; its top ten account for 4.5% to 7%. Input material: PBMCs or T cells enriched from blood (not recorded which). Receptors originate from a man aged 35 to 55 with acute COVID-19.

Only one count was recorded for this clone. This chain links TRBV4-1 with TRBJ2-1; D is unclear. This CDR3 spans 14 amino acids. CDR1 MGHRA and CDR2 YSYEKL come from the germline V gene. The ends were cut back, 2 bases at V and 5 bases at J, with 10 bases in the middle. Here the CDR3 DNA reads TGCGCCAGCAGCCAACTCCGAGCTGACAATGAGCAGTTCTTC. Translated: CASSQLRADNEQFF.

The rearrangement joins TRBV27 to TRBJ2-1; 11 bases agree with TRBD2. Trimming cost V 4 bases and J 5 bases; bases outside gene matches: 10. The V gene's germline CDR1 is MNHEY and CDR2 SMNVEV (reference sequence). This CDR3 contains 17 residues. DNA of the CDR3: TGTGCCAGCAGTTCGACCTTCGGACTAGCGGGCGACAATGAGCAGTTCTTC. It translates to CASSSTFGLAGDNEQFF.

The chain recombines TRBV27 with TRBJ2-1; 9 bases are a match to TRBD1. From germline, CDR1 is MNHEY and CDR2 SMNVEV (reference sequence). The CDR3 has 15 residues. The trim removed 3 bases at V and 1 base at J, leaving 1 base unmatched. The CDR3 loop reads CASSLGQGSYNEQFF. The CDR3 DNA reads TGTGCCAGCAGTTTGGGACAGGGTTCCTACAATGAGCAGTTCTTC.

This chain connects TRBV5-1 to TRBJ2-7; TRBD2 matches at 7 bases. Germline V gene lookup returns CDR1 SGHRS and CDR2 YFSETQ. Trimming removed 0 bases from V and 3 bases from J; junction bases left unmatched: 0. The CDR3 has 13 residues. In nucleotides, the CDR3 is TGCGCCAGCAGCTTGGGCGGGGGCTACGAGCAGTACTTC. It yields the protein CASSLGGGYEQYF.

DNA of the CDR3: TGTGCCAGCAGCACGACCTGGGGGGGGCTAGCAGATACGCAGTATTTT. Its protein is CASSTTWGGLADTQYF. The gene calls are TRBV28 and TRBJ2-3; D is possibly TRBD2 (7 bases). V was pared by 6 bases and J by 4 bases, with 20 bases between. The CDR3 is 16 amino acids. The germline V gene has CDR1 MDHEN and CDR2 SYDVKM.

This chain joins TRBV5-4 and TRBJ2-2; D uncertain. Germline loops: CDR1 SGHNT, CDR2 YYREEE (reference sequence). The length of the CDR3 is 14 residues. Trimming stripped 4 bases from V and 1 base from J, with 8 bases between. DNA for the CDR3: TGTGCCAGCAGCCCCACGAGGAACACCGGGGAGCTGTTTTTT. Amino acids: CASSPTRNTGELFF. Full variable domain (rest looked up from reference TRBV5-4 and TRBJ2-2): ETGVTQSPTHLIKTRGQQVTLRCSSQSGHNTVSWYQQALGQGPQFIFQYYREEENGRGNFPPRFSGLQFPNYSSELNVNALELDDSALYLCASSPTRNTGELFFGEGSRLTVL.

This chain joins TRBV13 and TRBJ2-1, with 7 bases matching TRBD2. The ends lost 10 bases at V and 12 bases at J; junction bases unmatched: 12. From germline, CDR1 is PRHDT and CDR2 FYEKMQ (reference sequence). This CDR3 contains 12 residues. The CDR3 nucleotides are TGTGCCACCCGAACCCCTGGGACTACGCAGTTCTTC. Translation gives CATRTPGTTQFF.

This chain links TRBV27 with TRBJ2-7; 7 nucleotides match TRBD1. The CDR3 is 15 residues long. Germline V gene sequence: CDR1 MNHEY, CDR2 SMNVEV (reference sequence). With 5 bases clipped from V and 6 bases from J, the junction kept 13 bases outside the gene matches. In DNA, the CDR3 is TGTGCCAGCAGTCCACGGACAGGCCGCCCTGGCGAGCAGTACTTC. Translation gives CASSPRTGRPGEQYF.

The rearrangement joins TRBV12-3 or TRBV12-4 to TRBJ1-2; 7 nucleotides line up with TRBD1. J was trimmed by 6 bases and V by 5 bases; bases with no gene match: 6. The CDR3 loop spans 13 amino acids. In DNA, the CDR3 is TGTGCCAGCAGTCCAGAAAGGGGGCATGGCTACACCTTC. Translating gives CASSPERGHGYTF.

The chain combines TRBV30 with TRBJ1-5, with a possible D match to TRBD1 (5 bases). Germline CDR1 GTSNPN, CDR2 SVGIG (reference sequence). The CDR3 spans 15 residues. Trimming took off 5 bases at V and 7 bases at J, with 21 bases between the two ends. The DNA of the CDR3 is TGTGCCTGGGACGAGAGAAGCGACCAGGGACAGCCCCAGCATTTT. Translated: CAWDERSDQGQPQHF.

V gene TRBV4-3 combines with J gene TRBJ2-3, with 7 bases aligning to TRBD1. CDR1 is LGHNA and CDR2 is YSLEER in the germline V gene. The trim removed 4 bases at V and 3 bases at J, leaving 7 bases unmatched. The CDR3 sequence is 15 residues long. The CDR3 nucleotides read TGCGCCAGCAGCCCCAGACAGGGTGGGACAGATACGCAGTATTTT. It codes for CASSPRQGGTDTQYF.

This chain uses TRBV6-6 with TRBJ1-1, with TRBD1 matching 8 bases. J was trimmed by 7 bases and V by 2 bases; bases with no gene match: 6. Germline V gives CDR1 MNHNY, CDR2 SVGAGI (reference sequence). The CDR3 is 14 residues long. The CDR3: CASSYADRESEAFF. CDR3 in DNA: TGTGCCAGCAGTTACGCGGACAGGGAGAGTGAAGCTTTCTTT.

The V call is TRBV30, the J call TRBJ2-3; 10 bases match TRBD2. Trimming at V came to 2 bases and at J to 1 base, leaving 6 bases not matched to a gene. This CDR3 is 16 amino acids long. Germline V lookup: CDR1 GTSNPN, CDR2 SVGIG (reference sequence). This CDR3 is CAWSSGRALRTDTQYF. CDR3 bases: TGTGCCTGGAGTAGCGGGAGGGCCCTACGCACAGATACGCAGTATTTT.

The chain combines TRBV3-1 (or the pseudogene TRBV3-2) with TRBJ2-3, with a tentative D call TRBD1 (5 bases). Trimming removed 2 bases at V and 5 bases at J, with 26 bases between. CDR1 LGHDT and CDR2 YNNKEL come from the germline V gene (reference sequence). The CDR3 has 19 amino acids. CDR3 nucleotides: TGTGCCAGCAGCCAAATTTTCGCCAGGGCGCTCCGTAACGGAGATACGCAGTATTTT. It specifies CASSQIFARALRNGDTQYF.

The chain combines TRBV21-1 with TRBJ1-4. TRBV21-1 is termed a pseudogene. CDR3 size: 9 residues. The DNA of the CDR3 is TGTGCCAGCCGCGGGCACCTGTTTTTT. It translates to CASRGHLFF.

The V gene is TRBV18, the J gene TRBJ1-1; no clear D. V lost 3 bases and J 3 bases, leaving 8 bases between the germline ends. CDR3 size: 13 residues. CDR1 KGHSH and CDR2 LQKENI come from the germline V gene. The CDR3 loop reads CASSPREDTEAFF. The DNA for the CDR3 is TGTGCCAGCTCACCCCGGGAAGACACTGAAGCTTTCTTT.

The rearrangement uses TRBV30 and TRBJ2-2; 9 bases line up with TRBD1. The V gene end was trimmed by 3 bases and the J gene end by 8 bases; junction bases not matched to a gene: 7. The CDR3 runs 14 residues. Per the germline V gene, CDR1 is GTSNPN and CDR2 is SVGIG (reference sequence). CDR3 residues: CAWRETGGAGELFF. As DNA, the CDR3 is TGTGCCTGGAGGGAAACAGGGGGCGCGGGGGAGCTGTTTTTT.

This clone was found a few times. V and J are TRBV30 and TRBJ2-5, with 8 bases that match TRBD2. The CDR3 is 14 amino acids. Per germline, CDR1 GTSNPN and CDR2 SVGIG (reference sequence). After removal of 3 bases from V and 6 bases from J, the junction contained 9 bases not matched to a gene. CDR3 amino acids: CAWSRAGDFKTQYF. The DNA of the CDR3 is TGTGCCTGGAGCCGAGCGGGAGATTTCAAGACCCAGTACTTC.

This clone appeared once. CDR3 DNA sequence: TGTGCCAGCAGCCAAGGACGGGAGGATACGCAGTATTTT. Translating it yields CASSQGREDTQYF. The gene calls are TRBV7-2 and TRBJ2-3, with D perhaps TRBD2 (6 bases). CDR3 length: 13 amino acids. The V end was cut by 5 bases, the J end by 6 bases, with 12 bases between. The germline gives CDR1 SGHTA, CDR2 FQGNSA.

This chain joins TRBV5-1 and TRBJ2-2; 7 nucleotides align to TRBD1. V gave up 4 bases and J gave up 2 bases; unmatched junction bases: 14. The germline V gene has CDR1 SGHRS and CDR2 YFSETQ. This CDR3 region has 18 residues. The CDR3 nucleotides are TGCGCCAGCAGCACACCTGAACAGGGGACCTATAACACCGGGGAGCTGTTTTTT. Its protein is CASSTPEQGTYNTGELFF.

The chain links TRBV20-1 to TRBJ2-1; 7 bases line up with TRBD1. The CDR3 has 11 amino acids. V lost 7 bases, J lost 4 bases, and 1 base stayed unmatched. Germline V CDR1 and CDR2: DFQATT, SNEGSKA (reference sequence). The CDR3 DNA sequence: TGCAGTGAGGGACAGTACAATGAGCAGTTCTTC. Translation gives CSEGQYNEQFF.

This rearrangement joins TRBV19 to TRBJ2-7; the match to TRBD1 covers 8 bases. The V gene's germline CDR1 is LNHDA and CDR2 SQIVND (reference sequence). With V trimmed by 2 bases and J by 3 bases, 12 bases remained unmatched. The CDR3 has 17 residues. CDR3 region: CASSISMIGTGSYEQYF. In DNA form, the CDR3 reads TGTGCCAGTAGTATAAGCATGATCGGGACAGGTAGCTACGAGCAGTACTTC.

This rearrangement joins TRBV9 to TRBJ2-3; D is undetermined. With 0 bases removed from V and 0 bases from J, the gap between germline ends came to 8 bases. This CDR3 has 15 amino acids. Germline CDR1 reads SGDLS; CDR2 reads YYNGEE. This chain's CDR3 is CASSVGQASTDTQYF. The CDR3 bases are TGTGCCAGCAGCGTAGGTCAGGCAAGCACAGATACGCAGTATTTT.

This clone was counted only a few times. This CDR3 is CAISDMSRKVSYNEQFF. CDR3 sequence (DNA): TGTGCCATCAGTGACATGTCGCGGAAGGTTTCCTACAATGAGCAGTTCTTC. The rearrangement uses TRBV10-3 and TRBJ2-1; D uncertain. This CDR3 region has 17 residues. V was pared by 3 bases and J by 1 base, with 16 bases between. CDR1 is ENHRY, CDR2 SYGVKD, per germline.

The chain has TRBV7-9 and TRBJ1-1, with 7 bases lining up with TRBD1. The germline gives CDR1 SEHNR, CDR2 FQNEAQ (reference sequence). Trimming took 3 bases from V and 0 from J; bases not matched to a gene: 4. The CDR3 loop spans 15 amino acids. DNA of the CDR3: TGTGCCAGCAGCTTCTCAGGGGGTATGAACACTGAAGCTTTCTTT. Residues: CASSFSGGMNTEAFF.

The chain couples TRBV2 to TRBJ1-1, with D tentatively TRBD1 (5 bases). Trimming pared 6 bases from V and 10 bases from J, leaving 9 bases between. This CDR3 has 10 amino acids. The germline V gene encodes CDR1 SNHLY and CDR2 FYNNEI. CDR3 region: CASRKGVAFF. The CDR3 DNA reads TGTGCCAGCAGAAAAGGGGTAGCTTTCTTT.

V and J are TRBV28 and TRBJ1-4; 7 bases line up with TRBD1. The CDR3 runs 14 residues. CDR1 is MDHEN, CDR2 SYDVKM, per germline. The trim removed 5 bases at V and 8 bases at J, leaving 8 bases unmatched. CDR3 region: CASSLATGEEKLFF. The CDR3, as DNA: TGTGCCAGCAGTCTCGCTACAGGGGAAGAAAAACTGTTTTTT.

V is TRBV5-4 and J is TRBJ2-7; a possible D gene is TRBD1 (6 bases). V was shortened by 3 bases and J by 0 bases, with 10 bases between the two germline ends. Germline CDR1 is SGHNT and CDR2 is YYREEE (reference sequence). This CDR3 contains 14 residues. CDR3 DNA sequence: TGTGCCAGCAGCTCGGACAGTTACTCCTACGAGCAGTACTTC. This sequence encodes CASSSDSYSYEQYF.

The CDR3 sequence is CASSRDRIYGYTF. The CDR3 DNA reads as TGTGCCAGCAGCCGAGACCGTATCTATGGCTACACCTTC. The chain employs TRBV14 and TRBJ1-2; D unresolved. The CDR3 length is 13 residues. Trimming pared 4 bases from V and 4 bases from J, leaving 10 bases between. Germline V lookup: CDR1 SGHDN, CDR2 FVKESK.

The chain couples TRBV10-1 to TRBJ2-2, with D tentatively TRBD2 (6 bases). The V and J ends lost 4 bases and 4 bases respectively, with 10 bases between them. Germline V gene lookup returns CDR1 WNHNN and CDR2 SYGVQD (reference sequence). This CDR3 is built from 14 residues. In DNA, the CDR3 is TGCGCCAGCAGTGTCGGGGGAGGCACCGGGGAGCTGTTTTTT. Its protein is CASSVGGGTGELFF.

This sequence joins TRBV2 and TRBJ1-1, with D hard to call. This CDR3 has 11 residues. The V gene's germline CDR1 is SNHLY and CDR2 FYNNEI. V lost 6 bases and J 3 bases, leaving 5 bases between the germline ends. Here the CDR3 DNA reads TGTGCCAGCAGCATTGACACTGAAGCTTTCTTT. Translating gives CASSIDTEAFF.